This is a list of T cell receptor beta chains from one sample in a study of blood T cell repertoires in COVID-19. Data came from immunoSEQ multiplex PCR; TCRdb stores just in-frame clones and leaves some out. This table has 200,000 to 250,000 clones, more than 80% appearing once. Sequenced: PBMCs or T cells enriched from blood (not recorded which). These receptors were obtained from a man in his fifties or sixties who had recovered from COVID-19. Both conserved end residues are part of each CDR3. A D gene is named only where the DNA matches it firmly. A row's size may be missing; if present it is once, few, many or a size class.

TRBJ1-1 | TRBV6-5 | once | TRBD1 | CASRTLTGVNTEAFF | TGTGCCAGCAGAACCCTGACAGGGGTGAACACTGAAGCTTTCTTT
TRBJ1-2 | TRBV27 | few | TRBD1 | CASRATGVILGNYGYTF | TGTGCCAGCAGAGCCACAGGGGTGATCCTTGGTAACTATGGCTACACCTTC
TRBJ2-3 | TRBV7-7 | once | TRBD1 | CASSPDGTGGFDTQYF | TGTGCTAGCAGCCCCGATGGGACAGGGGGCTTCGATACGCAGTATTTT
TRBJ1-2 | TRBV3-1/TRBV3-2 | - | - | CASSQRGGGSYGYTF | TGTGCCAGCAGCCAAAGGGGAGGGGGTTCCTATGGCTACACCTTC
TRBJ2-7 | TRBV6-5 | - | - | CASSPRSPREQYF | TGTGCCAGCAGTCCCCGGTCCCCTCGCGAGCAGTACTTC
TRBJ2-1 | TRBV19 | - | - | CASSIGTQQFF | TGTGCCAGTAGTATAGGCACTCAGCAGTTCTTC
TRBJ1-5 | TRBV19 | - | TRBD1 | CASSIGQGIQPQHF | TGTGCCAGTAGTATCGGACAGGGCATTCAGCCCCAGCATTTT
TRBJ1-6 | TRBV11-3 | - | - | CASSLAQAGGSPLHF | TGTGCCAGCAGCTTAGCCCAGGCGGGCGGTTCACCCCTCCACTTT
TRBJ2-2 | TRBV6-1 | few | - | CASSDRVLSGELFF | TGTGCCAGCAGTGACAGGGTATTAAGCGGGGAGCTGTTTTTT
TRBJ1-2 | TRBV30 | - | - | CAWNQMNYGYTF | TGTGCCTGGAACCAGATGAACTATGGCTACACCTTC
TRBJ1-6 | TRBV19 | - | TRBD1 | CASRVATGNTPLHF | TGTGCCAGTAGAGTGGCGACAGGGAATACACCCCTCCACTTT
TRBJ1-2 | TRBV6-5 | - | - | CARQGHYGYTF | TGTGCCAGGCAGGGGCACTATGGCTACACCTTC
TRBJ1-1 | TRBV5-1 | - | - | CASSQIQGPDTEAFF | TGCGCCAGCAGCCAAATACAGGGCCCCGACACTGAAGCTTTCTTT
TRBJ2-7 | TRBV7-3 | few | - | CASSLRGGYEQYF | TGTGCCAGCAGCCTCCGAGGGGGCTACGAGCAGTACTTC
TRBJ2-5 | TRBV24-1 | - | - | CATSDLQETQYF | TGTGCCACCAGTGATCTCCAAGAGACCCAGTACTTC
TRBJ1-3 | TRBV9 | few | TRBD1 | CASSEATGYGNTIYF | TGTGCCAGCAGCGAGGCGACAGGGTACGGAAACACCATATATTTT
TRBJ2-3 | TRBV5-1 | - | TRBD1 | CASSLTDRGTDTQYF | TGCGCCAGCAGCTTGACGGACAGGGGCACAGATACGCAGTATTTT
TRBJ1-2 | TRBV5-1 | - | TRBD1 | CASSSTGASLYGYTF | TGCGCCAGCAGCTCAACAGGGGCGAGCCTTTATGGCTACACCTTC
TRBJ1-3 | TRBV10-3 | - | - | CAISESTPESSGNTIYF | TGTGCCATCAGTGAGTCAACCCCAGAAAGCTCTGGAAACACCATATATTTT
TRBJ2-7 | TRBV6-5 | - | TRBD1 | CASSWGQGDYEQYF | TGTGCCAGCAGTTGGGGACAGGGAGACTACGAGCAGTACTTC
TRBJ2-7 | TRBV5-1 | - | TRBD1 | CASSRDSGPYEQYF | TGCGCCAGCAGCAGGGACAGCGGCCCCTACGAGCAGTACTTC
TRBJ2-3 | TRBV7-2 | - | TRBD2 | CASSLAVSAGGLTDTQYF | TGTGCCAGCAGCTTAGCCGTTTCCGCGGGGGGACTCACAGATACGCAGTATTTT
TRBJ2-3 | TRBV3-1/TRBV3-2 | - | TRBD1 | CASSQDRGRERDTQYF | TGTGCCAGCAGCCAAGACAGGGGGCGCGAGAGAGATACGCAGTATTTT
TRBJ1-4 | TRBV25-1 | - | TRBD1 | CASSESFGTTGNNEKLFF | TGTGCCAGCAGTGAATCGTTCGGGACGACAGGGAATAATGAAAAACTGTTTTTT
TRBJ1-5 | TRBV21-1 | - | - | CASSKASGGNQPQHF | TGTGCCAGCAGCAAAGCGTCAGGGGGCAATCAGCCCCAGCATTTT
TRBJ2-7 | TRBV7-8 | - | TRBD2 | CASSPREGFGGEQYF | TGTGCCAGCAGCCCGAGGGAGGGTTTCGGGGGCGAGCAGTACTTC
TRBJ2-5 | TRBV3-1/TRBV3-2 | few | - | CASSQEGYRGTQYF | TGTGCCAGCAGCCAAGAGGGGTATAGGGGGACCCAGTACTTC
TRBJ2-3 | TRBV13 | once | TRBD2 | CASSAWGLAVFTDTQYF | TGTGCCAGCAGCGCCTGGGGACTAGCGGTATTCACAGATACGCAGTATTTT
TRBJ2-6 | TRBV19 | - | TRBD1 | CASEDRFYSGANVLTF | TGTGCCAGTGAGGACAGGTTTTACTCTGGGGCCAACGTCCTGACTTTC
TRBJ2-7 | TRBV5-1 | - | TRBD1 | CASSPVPGQTYEQYF | TGCGCCAGCAGCCCAGTACCGGGACAGACCTACGAGCAGTACTTC
TRBJ2-7 | TRBV7-2 | - | - | CASSAGQLWDEQYF | TGTGCCAGCAGCGCCGGACAGCTCTGGGACGAGCAGTACTTC
TRBJ2-3 | TRBV10-1 | once | TRBD2 | CASSDPAGARGTDTQYF | TGCGCCAGCAGTGATCCAGCGGGGGCGCGGGGCACAGATACGCAGTATTTT
TRBJ2-2 | TRBV9 | - | TRBD1 | CASSVAAGGTGELFF | TGTGCCAGCAGCGTAGCGGCAGGGGGCACCGGGGAGCTGTTTTTT
TRBJ2-1 | TRBV7-7 | - | - | CASSLDWRADAEQFF | TGTGCTAGCAGCTTAGATTGGCGGGCGGATGCTGAGCAGTTCTTC
TRBJ1-2 | TRBV20-1 | - | - | CSASDQYWHGYTF | TGCAGTGCTAGTGACCAGTATTGGCATGGCTACACCTTC
TRBJ1-1 | TRBV25-1 | - | TRBD1 | CASRPGGRDTEAFF | TGTGCCAGCAGACCAGGGGGCCGGGACACTGAAGCTTTCTTT
TRBJ1-3 | TRBV15 | many | TRBD1 | CATSDKGQPGNTIYF | TGTGCCACCAGCGACAAGGGACAGCCTGGAAACACCATATATTTT
TRBJ1-5 | TRBV4-2 | - | TRBD1 | CASSQGQGAQPQHF | TGTGCCAGCAGCCAAGGACAGGGGGCTCAGCCCCAGCATTTT
TRBJ2-1 | TRBV4-3 | - | TRBD2 | CASSQERASGYNEQFF | TGCGCCAGCAGCCAAGAAAGGGCTAGCGGATACAATGAGCAGTTCTTC
TRBJ2-1 | TRBV6-6 | once | - | CASNQGDEQFF | TGTGCCAGCAACCAGGGTGATGAGCAGTTCTTC
TRBJ1-6 | TRBV19 | - | - | CASSIDRTGGNSPLHF | TGTGCCAGTAGTATAGACCGAACCGGGGGGAATTCACCCCTCCACTTT
TRBJ1-1 | TRBV27 | - | - | CASSTGSTEAFF | TGTGCCAGCAGTACAGGGAGCACTGAAGCTTTCTTT
TRBJ1-3 | TRBV5-6 | - | TRBD1 | CASSPQGALNTIYF | TGTGCCAGCAGTCCACAGGGGGCCTTGAACACCATATATTTT
TRBJ2-2 | TRBV7-3 | once | - | CASSYSFGELFF | TGTGCCAGCAGCTACTCATTTGGGGAGCTGTTTTTT
TRBJ1-4 | TRBV18 | - | TRBD1 | CASSPRTGLNEKLFF | TGTGCCAGCTCACCCCGGACAGGGCTTAATGAAAAACTGTTTTTT
TRBJ2-7 | TRBV18 | - | TRBD1 | CASSPGTGDQEYF | TGTGCCAGCTCACCGGGGACAGGAGATCAAGAGTACTTC
TRBJ2-5 | TRBV20-1 | - | - | CSAIEPRASRETQYF | TGCAGTGCTATTGAACCGCGAGCCTCGCGGGAGACCCAGTACTTC
TRBJ1-4 | TRBV4-3 | - | - | CASSQDAYATSTNEKLFF | TGCGCCAGCAGCCAAGATGCCTATGCGACATCAACTAATGAAAAACTGTTTTTT
TRBJ1-2 | TRBV18 | - | TRBD1 | CASSPPDRVGYTF | TGTGCCAGCTCACCACCGGACAGGGTCGGCTACACCTTC
TRBJ2-5 | TRBV3-1/TRBV3-2 | - | TRBD2 | CASSRGLAQETQYF | TGTGCCAGCAGCCGAGGACTAGCCCAAGAGACCCAGTACTTC
TRBJ2-5 | TRBV3-1/TRBV3-2 | - | - | CASSQYETQYF | TGTGCCAGCAGCCAATATGAGACCCAGTACTTC
TRBJ2-3 | TRBV3-1/TRBV3-2 | - | TRBD1 | CASSRTGIPDTQYF | TGTGCCAGCAGCCGGACAGGCATTCCAGATACGCAGTATTTT
TRBJ1-2 | TRBV27 | - | - | CASSLGGAGSYGYTF | TGTGCCAGCAGTCTAGGCGGAGCTGGCTCCTATGGCTACACCTTC
TRBJ2-2 | TRBV30 | - | TRBD1 | CAFNSGTGRAGELFF | TGTGCCTTTAACTCCGGGACAGGACGAGCCGGGGAGCTGTTTTTT